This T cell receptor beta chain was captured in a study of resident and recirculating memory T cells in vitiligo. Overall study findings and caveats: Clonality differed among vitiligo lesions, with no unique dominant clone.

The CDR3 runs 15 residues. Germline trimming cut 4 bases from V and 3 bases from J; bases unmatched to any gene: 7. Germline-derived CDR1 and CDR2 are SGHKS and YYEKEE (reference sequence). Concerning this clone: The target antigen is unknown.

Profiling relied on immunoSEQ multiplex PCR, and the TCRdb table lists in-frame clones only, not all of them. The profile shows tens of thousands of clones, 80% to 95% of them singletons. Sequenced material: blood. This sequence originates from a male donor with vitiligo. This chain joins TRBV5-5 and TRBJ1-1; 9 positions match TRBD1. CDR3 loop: CASSRDDRGYTEAFF. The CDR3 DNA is TGTGCCAGCAGCCGGGACGACAGGGGGTACACTGAAGCTTTCTTT.